Listed here is a single T cell receptor (beta chain). Its antigen is not known. These data come from a study of beta chain features in type 1 diabetes. Study outcomes and limitations: TCRB CDR3s from Type 1 diabetes patients were moderately but significantly shorter in all four CD4+ subsets.

Reverse transcribing all isolated RNA meant expressed TCRB transcripts were sequenced. Clones were read by immunoSEQ multiplex PCR, and TCRdb kept only the in-frame ones, dropping some. The table has some 350,000 clones, approximately 13% seen once. This CDR3 spans 15 amino acids. The receptor comes from a young woman with type 1 diabetes. The sequenced sample consisted of naive CD4+ T cells from blood. The V and J genes are TRBV21-1 and TRBJ2-7; the table calls TRBD1, which could not be checked here. TRBV21-1 is tagged as a pseudogene. The CDR3 DNA sequence: TGTGCCAGCAGCATCCCCGGGACAGGGGCCCACGAGCAGTACTTC. Amino acid sequence: CASSIPGTGAHEQYF.